These 10 T cell receptor beta chains were all obtained from the same sample, sequenced in a study of T cell responses to AZD1222 COVID-19 vaccine. Clones were read by immunoSEQ multiplex PCR, and TCRdb kept only the in-frame ones, dropping some. The data contain approximately 270,000 clones, about 94% of them seen just once; the ten biggest clones take up approximately 0.52%. The sequenced sample was peripheral blood, obtained 28 days after the second AZD1222 dose. These TCRs come from an adult who received the AZD1222 COVID-19 vaccine.

This chain links TRBV11-2 with TRBJ2-1, with D unresolved. The length of the CDR3 is 16 residues. Trimming shortened V by 5 bases and J by 0 bases, and 14 bases separated the two germline ends. Germline V lookup: CDR1 SGHAT, CDR2 FQNNGV. The CDR3 DNA reads TGTGCCAGCAGCCCCGGTGTGGCGAGCTCCTACAATGAGCAGTTCTTC. Its protein product is CASSPGVASSYNEQFF.

The V and J genes are TRBV2 and TRBJ1-2, with unresolved D. The CDR3 loop spans 12 amino acids. With 2 bases removed from V and 9 bases from J, the gap between germline ends came to 10 bases. CDR1 is SNHLY, CDR2 FYNNEI, per germline. CDR3 in amino acids: CASSEKWGSYTF. CDR3 nucleotides: TGTGCCAGCAGTGAAAAATGGGGAAGCTACACCTTC.

The chain employs TRBV6-5 and TRBJ1-4; no clear D gene. CDR1 and CDR2 (germline): MNHEY, SVGAGI. The CDR3 covers 10 residues. Trimming left V 9 bases short and J 3 bases short, with 2 bases between. The CDR3 here is CARPNEKLFF. In nucleotides, the CDR3 is TGTGCCAGACCTAATGAAAAACTGTTTTTT.

V and J are TRBV29-1 and TRBJ1-3, with a weak D call TRBD1 (6 bases). The V end lost 7 bases, the J end lost 0 bases, and 13 bases lay between the germline ends. The CDR3 consists of 14 residues. Germline V gene data show CDR1 as SQVTM and CDR2 as ANQGSEA. The CDR3 coding sequence is TGCAGCGCCAGGACACAGGGCTCTGGAAACACCATATATTTT. Encoded protein: CSARTQGSGNTIYF.

The chain recombines TRBV7-9 with TRBJ2-7; possibly TRBD1 for D (6 bases). Per germline, CDR1 SEHNR and CDR2 FQNEAQ (reference sequence). V was pared by 6 bases and J by 5 bases, with 8 bases between. The CDR3 loop spans 11 amino acids. The DNA of the CDR3 is TGTGCCAGCAGACAGGGAGACGAGCAGTACTTC. Its protein product is CASRQGDEQYF.

The chain has TRBV5-1 and TRBJ2-1; TRBD1 agrees at 7 bases. From germline, CDR1 is SGHRS and CDR2 YFSETQ. Trimming cost V 0 bases and J 0 bases; bases outside gene matches: 3. CDR3 length: 16 amino acids. CDR3 amino acids: CASSLVAGGSYNEQFF. As DNA, the CDR3 is TGCGCCAGCAGCTTGGTGGCAGGGGGCTCCTACAATGAGCAGTTCTTC.

This clone was detected a few times. V gene TRBV27 combines with J gene TRBJ1-1, with D unresolved. CDR1 MNHEY and CDR2 SMNVEV come from the germline V gene (reference sequence). The CDR3 is 15 amino acids. Trimming left V 6 bases short and J 6 bases short, with 20 bases between. CDR3 bases: TGTGCCAGCAGGTTAGGGCGTGGGTTCGGGGCTGAAGCTTTCTTT. It encodes CASRLGRGFGAEAFF.

V and J are TRBV15 and TRBJ2-1; D gene uncertain. The CDR3 loop spans 15 amino acids. The V end was cut by 5 bases, the J end by 2 bases, with 13 bases between. The germline gives CDR1 LNHNV, CDR2 YYDKDF (reference sequence). CDR3 sequence: CATSPLGQTYNEQFF. As DNA, the CDR3 is TGTGCCACCAGCCCCCTCGGCCAAACCTACAATGAGCAGTTCTTC.

The V and J genes are TRBV29-1 and TRBJ2-6; tentatively, D is TRBD2 (5 bases). V gave up 5 bases and J gave up 3 bases, with 8 bases separating them. Per the germline V gene, CDR1 is SQVTM and CDR2 is ANQGSEA. CDR3 length: 13 residues. CDR3 protein: CSVYGDGANVLTF. CDR3 nucleotides: TGCAGCGTTTACGGGGATGGGGCCAACGTCCTGACTTTC.

V usage is TRBV5-1 and J usage is TRBJ2-5, with a weak D call TRBD2 (6 bases). Germline V gene lookup returns CDR1 SGHRS and CDR2 YFSETQ. This CDR3 comprises 16 residues. V lost 1 base and J 5 bases, leaving 18 bases between the germline ends. CDR3 region: CASSLNPGSSTETQYF. As DNA, the CDR3 is TGCGCCAGCAGCTTGAACCCCGGGAGTAGTACGGAGACCCAGTACTTC.